This T cell receptor beta chain was recorded in a study of cytomegalovirus exposure and HLA in healthy donors. Study observations and caveats: When presence/absence was analysed, sequencing depth was taken to be roughly uniform across donors. The study recorded 150 to 200 TCR beta chains that were cytomegalovirus-associated. Under in vitro conditions, three CMV-associated chains were confirmed as specific for CMV antigens.

From germline, CDR1 is SGHTA and CDR2 FQGTGA. CDR3 size: 14 residues. V shed 2 bases and J shed 2 bases, with 9 bases lying between them. Regarding this clone: No antigen is known for it.

Both 60 Vbeta primers and 13 Jbeta primers went into the PCR. Repertoires were generated with immunoSEQ multiplex PCR, while TCRdb's copy carries only in-frame clones and drops some. The sample lists approximately 92,000 clones; roughly 70% were seen once. The genes are TRBV7-3 and TRBJ1-1; D unresolved. This sequence was found in a man between 45 and 60 years old in good health and CMV-seronegative. The sequenced material came from PBMCs. The CDR3 spells CASSLSSVNTEAFF. Here the CDR3 DNA reads TGTGCCAGCAGCTTATCCAGTGTCAACACTGAAGCTTTCTTT. The entire variable domain, with the rest obtained from reference TRBV7-3 and TRBJ1-1, is as follows: GAGVSQTPSNKVTEKGKYVELRCDPISGHTALYWYRQSLGQGPEFLIYFQGTGAADDSGLPNDRFFAVRPEGSVSTLKIQRTERGDSAVYLCASSLSSVNTEAFFGQGTRLTVV.